One sample yielded the 17 T cell receptor beta chains listed below, sequenced in a study of cytomegalovirus exposure and HLA in healthy donors. The study ran its PCR with 60 Vbeta and 13 Jbeta primers. TCRdb's table, derived via immunoSEQ multiplex PCR, lists solely in-frame clones and lacks some. The data show about 120,000 clones, 65% to 75% seen once. The material sequenced was PBMCs. These receptors were taken from a man aged 25-45 years in good health and CMV-seropositive.

A single count supports this clone. The sample has other DNA sequences that encode this CDR3 too. J is TRBJ1-1 and V is TRBV4-2; possible D gene TRBD1, 6 bases. Trimming took off 0 bases at V and 10 bases at J, with 9 bases between the two ends. CDR1 LGHNA and CDR2 YNFKEQ come from the germline V gene. This CDR3 spans 12 amino acids. The CDR3 here is CASSQEDRRAFF. CDR3 sequence (DNA): TGTGCCAGCAGCCAAGAGGACAGACGAGCTTTCTTT.

This chain joins TRBV28 and TRBJ1-4; 7 nucleotides match TRBD1. CDR1 is MDHEN and CDR2 is SYDVKM in the germline V gene. This CDR3 contains 15 residues. Trimming at V came to 10 bases and at J to 7 bases, leaving 15 bases not matched to a gene. CDR3 sequence: CATSVRGQQGEKLFF. The CDR3 DNA is TGTGCCACCTCCGTTCGGGGACAGCAAGGTGAAAAACTGTTTTTT.

This clone appeared a few times. The CDR3, as DNA: TGTGCCAGCAGAGGGTCGGGAAACACGGGGGAGCAGTACTTC. As protein: CASRGSGNTGEQYF. V is TRBV27 and J is TRBJ2-7; D might be TRBD2 (5 bases). Germline lookup yields CDR1 MNHEY and CDR2 SMNVEV (reference sequence). Trimming pared 6 bases from V and 7 bases from J, leaving 19 bases between. The CDR3 has 14 residues.

The chain links TRBV19 to TRBJ1-2; possibly TRBD1 for D (5 bases). Between the trimmed V and J ends, which lost 1 base and 2 bases, there was a span of 11 bases. CDR1 is LNHDA, CDR2 SQIVND, per germline (reference sequence). The CDR3 is 15 residues long. The CDR3 region is CASSIGLAGNYGYTF. The CDR3, as DNA: TGTGCCAGTAGTATAGGATTGGCAGGGAACTATGGCTACACCTTC.

This chain joins TRBV6-1 and TRBJ1-3; 7 bases agree with TRBD1. This CDR3 has 14 residues. Germline assignment: CDR1 MNHNS and CDR2 SASEGT. The trim removed 5 bases at V and 4 bases at J, leaving 5 bases unmatched. CDR3 loop: CASSSGQAGNTIYF. The CDR3 DNA sequence: TGTGCCAGCAGTTCCGGACAGGCCGGAAACACCATATATTTT.

This clone has just a few counts. V and J are TRBV27 and TRBJ1-6; no clear D. This CDR3 comprises 16 residues. V lost 8 bases to trimming and J lost 0 bases, with 14 bases between them. Germline loops: CDR1 MNHEY, CDR2 SMNVEV (reference sequence). The CDR3 DNA follows: TGTGCCAGCCGAGAAATGTTAGCCTCCTATAATTCACCCCTCCACTTT. Its translation is CASREMLASYNSPLHF.

This clone was detected only once. The chain carries TRBV28 and TRBJ1-6; no definite D call. Germline V lookup: CDR1 MDHEN, CDR2 SYDVKM. The CDR3 has 12 amino acids. V was pared by 3 bases and J by 8 bases, with 5 bases between. The CDR3 coding sequence is TGTGCCAGCAGTTTTCAGGATTCACCCCTCCACTTT. Protein product: CASSFQDSPLHF.

This chain uses TRBV28 with TRBJ1-1, with 8 bases identical to TRBD1. Germline V gene sequence: CDR1 MDHEN, CDR2 SYDVKM. The CDR3 runs 15 residues. With 6 bases clipped from V and 7 bases from J, the junction kept 13 bases outside the gene matches. The DNA of the CDR3 is TGTGCCAGCAGGACCGCAGGGGGCGCAGAGGGTGAAGCTTTCTTT. This codes for CASRTAGGAEGEAFF.

The chain's CDR3 is CASWTGGGYEQYF. CDR3 bases: TGTGCCAGTTGGACAGGGGGGGGATACGAGCAGTACTTC. This chain connects TRBV27 to TRBJ2-7; 10 bases match TRBD1. The CDR3 runs 13 residues. Looked up from germline, CDR1 is MNHEY and CDR2 is SMNVEV (reference sequence). With 9 bases clipped from V and 4 bases from J, the junction kept 6 bases outside the gene matches.

The chain employs TRBV10-2 and TRBJ2-7; D might be TRBD1 (6 bases). The CDR3 has 13 amino acids. Germline CDR1 is WSHSY and CDR2 is SAAADI. With 5 bases removed from V and 4 bases from J, the gap between germline ends came to 12 bases. The CDR3 protein is CASSYPRGYEQYF. DNA for the CDR3: TGCGCCAGCAGTTACCCCAGGGGTTACGAGCAGTACTTC.

This clone was counted a few times. This chain links TRBV14 with TRBJ1-6, with 8 bases that match TRBD1. CDR3 size: 15 residues. With V trimmed by 4 bases and J by 6 bases, 5 bases remained unmatched. Germline CDR1 is SGHDN and CDR2 is FVKESK. CDR3 DNA: TGTGCCAGCAGCCCTACGCAGGGGGCTAATTCACCCCTCCACTTT. As protein: CASSPTQGANSPLHF.

This clone was counted a single time. The chain joins TRBV6-5 to TRBJ1-2; 10 nucleotides agree with TRBD1. CDR1 is MNHEY and CDR2 is SVGAGI in the germline V gene. V lost 5 bases, J lost 7 bases, and 10 bases stayed unmatched. The CDR3 totals 15 residues. The DNA for the CDR3 is TGTGCCAGCAGTCCTAGACAGGGGGCGGGTTCTGGCTACACCTTC. Protein: CASSPRQGAGSGYTF.

This sequence joins TRBV7-7 and TRBJ2-2, with no clear D. Trimming shortened V by 4 bases and J by 0 bases, and 6 bases separated the two germline ends. This CDR3 is 14 amino acids long. Germline CDR1 is SSHAT and CDR2 is FNYEAQ (reference sequence). Written as DNA, the CDR3 is TGTGCCAGCAGCTCCGTCTCGAACACCGGGGAGCTGTTTTTT. It translates to CASSSVSNTGELFF.

Remarks on this clone: Given a much more abundant clone one base away, this may be a read error. This chain links TRBV9 with TRBJ1-2, with a weak D call TRBD1 (5 bases). Trimming left V 4 bases short and J 4 bases short, with 8 bases between. The CDR3 covers 12 residues. Germline assignment: CDR1 SGDLS and CDR2 YYNGEE. The CDR3 spells CASSLDSYGYTF. In nucleotides, the CDR3 is TGTGCCAGCAGCTTAGACAGCTATGGCTACACCTTC.

The rearrangement uses TRBV27 and TRBJ2-5, with TRBD2 identical over 7 bases. V trimming: 5 bases; J trimming: 7 bases; junction bases outside the gene matches: 13. The germline gives CDR1 MNHEY, CDR2 SMNVEV (reference sequence). CDR3 length equals 15 residues. This chain's CDR3 is CASSPLGLPRGTQYF. In DNA form, the CDR3 reads TGTGCCAGCAGTCCCCTGGGACTACCCCGGGGGACCCAGTACTTC.

V and J are TRBV7-2 and TRBJ2-7, with 12 bases fitting TRBD1. The CDR3 has 17 residues. Germline lookup yields CDR1 SGHTA and CDR2 FQGNSA. Trimming removed 2 bases from V and 4 bases from J; junction bases left unmatched: 9. In DNA, the CDR3 is TGTGCCAGCAGCTTAAGGGGGCCGGGACAGGGGGCGTACGAGCAGTACTTC. Its translation: CASSLRGPGQGAYEQYF.

This chain joins TRBV5-1 and TRBJ2-1, with D tentatively TRBD1 (6 bases). The V end lost 4 bases, the J end lost 5 bases, and 16 bases lay between the germline ends. Germline V gene data show CDR1 as SGHRS and CDR2 as YFSETQ. CDR3 length equals 15 residues. The CDR3 loop is CASSITGPGDNEQFF. CDR3 nucleotide sequence: TGCGCCAGCAGCATAACCGGGCCAGGGGACAATGAGCAGTTCTTC.